One and the same sample provided the 15 T cell receptor beta chains below, sequenced in a study of T cell responses to AZD1222 COVID-19 vaccine. The table came from immunoSEQ multiplex PCR; TCRdb's copy has only in-frame clones and leaves some out. The repertoire includes around 150,000 clones, approximately 87% of them detected once, and approximately 4.3% sits in the top ten. The specimen comprised peripheral blood, sampled 28 days after the second AZD1222 dose. The source of these receptors is an adult who received the AZD1222 COVID-19 vaccine.

This chain joins TRBV2 and TRBJ2-3; 9 nucleotides agree with TRBD1. CDR1 and CDR2 (germline): SNHLY, FYNNEI. Unmatched junction bases numbered 10, after V lost 4 bases and J lost 2 bases. The CDR3 sequence is 17 residues long. The CDR3 region is CASSGTLTGGTTDTQYF. The CDR3 coding sequence is TGTGCCAGCAGTGGAACCCTGACAGGGGGGACCACAGATACGCAGTATTTT.

V and J are TRBV29-1 and TRBJ2-1, with 11 bases matching TRBD2. J was trimmed by 10 bases and V by 7 bases; bases with no gene match: 15. Germline V CDR1 and CDR2: SQVTM, ANQGSEA. The CDR3 runs 15 residues. This chain's CDR3 is CSGNSGGASSSEQFF. CDR3 sequence (DNA): TGCAGCGGTAATAGCGGGGGGGCGTCTTCAAGCGAGCAGTTCTTC.

The chain joins TRBV12-5 to TRBJ1-6; the match to TRBD1 covers 10 bases. V gave up 4 bases and J gave up 9 bases; unmatched junction bases: 6. Germline values: CDR1 LGHNT, CDR2 FRNRAP. The CDR3 sequence is 15 residues long. CDR3 DNA: TGTGCTAGTGGTTGGGGACAGGGGTTCGGTTCACCCCTCCACTTT. As protein: CASGWGQGFGSPLHF.

This sequence joins TRBV2 and TRBJ1-2; D is undetermined. The V and J ends lost 7 bases and 1 base respectively, with 16 bases between them. Per the germline V gene, CDR1 is SNHLY and CDR2 is FYNNEI. The CDR3 consists of 15 residues. CDR3 protein: CASNPGWAYNYGYTF. The DNA for the CDR3 is TGTGCCAGCAACCCTGGGTGGGCTTATAACTATGGCTACACCTTC.

This chain uses TRBV7-9 with TRBJ2-2; possibly TRBD1 for D (5 bases). V lost 7 bases to trimming and J lost 5 bases, with 11 bases between them. The CDR3 totals 13 residues. Germline V gene data show CDR1 as SEHNR and CDR2 as FQNEAQ (reference sequence). The CDR3 DNA reads as TGTGCCAGCACTGACAGACCAACCGGGGAGCTGTTTTTT. It translates to CASTDRPTGELFF. Full variable domain (remainder filled in from reference TRBV7-9 and TRBJ2-2): DTGVSQNPRHKITKRGQNVTFRCDPISEHNRLYWYRQTLGQGPEFLTYFQNEAQLEKSRLLSDRFSAERPKGSFSTLEIQRTEQGDSAMYLCASTDRPTGELFFGEGSRLTVL.

The chain's CDR3 is CASSDVGTITGELFF. The CDR3 nucleotides read TGTGCCAGCAGCGATGTAGGCACTATTACCGGGGAGCTGTTTTTT. This rearrangement joins TRBV6-2 or TRBV6-3 to TRBJ2-2; D gene ambiguous. This CDR3 spans 15 amino acids. V lost 6 bases and J lost 5, with 16 bases in between. CDR1 MNHEY and CDR2 SVGEGT come from the germline V gene.

The chain employs TRBV29-1 and TRBJ2-7; 7 nucleotides line up with TRBD2. This CDR3 region has 12 residues. J was trimmed by 3 bases and V by 7 bases; bases with no gene match: 6. In germline, CDR1 is SQVTM, CDR2 ANQGSEA. The CDR3: CSGSRGDYEQYF. The CDR3 DNA is TGCAGCGGAAGTCGGGGGGACTACGAGCAGTACTTC.

This clone was seen more than once but under ten times. The chain joins TRBV6-5 to TRBJ2-3, with TRBD2 as a possible D gene (7 bases). V lost 0 bases and J 2 bases, leaving 9 bases between the germline ends. CDR3 size: 15 residues. Germline V CDR1 and CDR2: MNHEY, SVGAGI. The CDR3 sequence is CASSYSRGPTDTQYF. CDR3 nucleotides: TGTGCCAGCAGTTACTCGCGGGGGCCCACAGATACGCAGTATTTT.

The V gene is TRBV2, the J gene TRBJ2-7; 11 nucleotides match TRBD1. Trimming removed 2 bases from V and 0 bases from J; junction bases left unmatched: 6. Germline assignment: CDR1 SNHLY and CDR2 FYNNEI. The CDR3 sequence is 17 residues long. CDR3 protein: CASSEWGTGGSSYEQYF. The CDR3 region has the DNA TGTGCCAGCAGTGAATGGGGGACAGGGGGTAGCTCCTACGAGCAGTACTTC.

The chain carries TRBV2 and TRBJ1-1; weak D call: TRBD1 (6 bases). The V gene's germline CDR1 is SNHLY and CDR2 FYNNEI. V lost 6 bases and J 0 bases, leaving 11 bases between the germline ends. This CDR3 is 14 amino acids long. CDR3 protein: CASRKGDLNTEAFF. DNA of the CDR3: TGTGCCAGCAGGAAGGGGGATTTGAACACTGAAGCTTTCTTT.

This chain connects TRBV27 to TRBJ2-1, with D perhaps matching TRBD1 (5 bases). Trimming removed 5 bases at V and 10 bases at J, with 18 bases between. Germline assignment: CDR1 MNHEY and CDR2 SMNVEV (reference sequence). CDR3 length: 14 residues. The CDR3 sequence: CASSPSGAQKEQFF. In DNA, the CDR3 is TGTGCCAGCAGTCCCAGTGGGGCGCAGAAGGAGCAGTTCTTC.

J is TRBJ1-2 and V is TRBV5-8; maybe TRBD1 (5 bases). The CDR3 contains 14 residues. Per the germline V gene, CDR1 is SGHTS and CDR2 is YDEGEE. V lost 4 bases to trimming and J lost 2 bases, with 12 bases between them. CDR3 nucleotides: TGTGCCAGCAGCAATCCGGGGCGCAACTATGGCTACACCTTC. This encodes CASSNPGRNYGYTF.

V usage is TRBV29-1 and J usage is TRBJ1-2; D is uncertain. Deletions cut 7 bases from V and 1 base from J, with 13 bases between. There are 13 residues in the CDR3. Germline CDR1 is SQVTM and CDR2 is ANQGSEA. CDR3 nucleotides: TGCAGCGCCGGGGTGGCGGTTAACTATGGCTACACCTTC. It specifies CSAGVAVNYGYTF. The complete variable domain, with remaining parts taken from reference TRBV29-1 and TRBJ1-2, reads SAVISQKPSRDICQRGTSLTIQCQVDSQVTMMFWYRQQPGQSLTLIATANQGSEATYESGFVIDKFPISRPNLTFSTLTVSNMSPEDSSIYLCSAGVAVNYGYTFGSGTRLTVV.

Notes on this clone: This sample also contains other DNA sequences that code for the same CDR3. CDR3 in DNA: TGCGCCAGCAGCTTGGACACCCCTAACTATGGCTACACCTTC. It encodes CASSLDTPNYGYTF. The gene calls are TRBV5-1 and TRBJ1-2; D remains ambiguous. V lost 0 bases to trimming and J lost 0 bases, with 6 bases between them. The CDR3 runs 14 residues. Per germline, CDR1 SGHRS and CDR2 YFSETQ.

The V call is TRBV4-1, the J call TRBJ1-1, with 9 bases aligning to TRBD1. CDR3 length: 15 amino acids. Germline trimming cut 0 bases from V and 3 bases from J; bases unmatched to any gene: 2. CDR1 and CDR2 from the germline V gene are MGHRA and YSYEKL. CDR3 amino acids: CASSQDGTGYTEAFF. The DNA of the CDR3 is TGCGCCAGCAGCCAAGACGGGACAGGGTACACTGAAGCTTTCTTT.